These 15 T cell receptor beta chains were all obtained from the same sample, sequenced in a study of cytomegalovirus exposure and HLA in healthy donors. 13 Jbeta primers and 60 Vbeta primers were used for the PCR. Data came from immunoSEQ multiplex PCR; TCRdb stores just in-frame clones and leaves some out. The sample includes tens of thousands of clones, 65% to 85% seen only once; the top ten take more than 7%. The sequencing sample was made of PBMCs. The receptor source for this set is a woman aged 30 to 39 in good health and CMV-seropositive.

The chain combines TRBV7-3 with TRBJ2-7, with D perhaps matching TRBD2 (6 bases). Germline V gives CDR1 SGHTA, CDR2 FQGTGA. The CDR3 has 14 residues. The V end lost 10 bases, the J end lost 2 bases, and 18 bases lay between the germline ends. CDR3 sequence (DNA): TGTGCCATACATCCGCGGGACCATGCCTACGAGCAGTACTTC. Its translation is CAIHPRDHAYEQYF.

The chain recombines TRBV11-2 with TRBJ2-7; D may be TRBD1 (6 bases). Deletions cut 5 bases from V and 4 bases from J, with 9 bases between. CDR3 length: 12 residues. Germline lookup yields CDR1 SGHAT and CDR2 FQNNGV. Written as DNA, the CDR3 is TGTGCCAGCAGCCGGACAGCGTACGAGCAGTACTTC. It is translated as CASSRTAYEQYF.

Here the CDR3 reads CASSFGTGMTDTQYF. The DNA of the CDR3 is TGTGCCAGCAGCTTTGGGACAGGGATGACAGATACGCAGTATTTT. The chain employs TRBV7-3 and TRBJ2-3, with TRBD1 matching over 9 bases. V gave up 3 bases and J gave up 3 bases; unmatched junction bases: 4. Looked up from germline, CDR1 is SGHTA and CDR2 is FQGTGA. This CDR3 is built from 15 residues. Full variable domain (rest looked up from reference TRBV7-3 and TRBJ2-3): GAGVSQTPSNKVTEKGKYVELRCDPISGHTALYWYRQSLGQGPEFLIYFQGTGAADDSGLPNDRFFAVRPEGSVSTLKIQRTERGDSAVYLCASSFGTGMTDTQYFGPGTRLTVL.

This chain uses TRBV2 with TRBJ2-3; D unclear. The CDR3 extends over 11 amino acids. Trimming removed 5 bases from V and 6 bases from J, with 6 bases in between. From germline, CDR1 is SNHLY and CDR2 FYNNEI. The CDR3 region is CASSLTDTQYF. The CDR3 DNA sequence: TGTGCCAGCAGTCTAACCGATACGCAGTATTTT.

The chain joins TRBV6-4 to TRBJ2-1; 10 bases are shared with TRBD2. Unmatched junction bases numbered 9, after V lost 5 bases and J lost 5 bases. This CDR3 contains 16 residues. Germline lookup yields CDR1 MRHNA and CDR2 SNTAGT. CDR3 protein: CASSMGVAGGNNEQFF. CDR3 bases: TGTGCCAGCAGTATGGGGGTAGCGGGGGGCAACAATGAGCAGTTCTTC.

This chain connects TRBV30 to TRBJ2-2; 11 nucleotides align to TRBD2. Trimming at V came to 0 bases and at J to 3 bases, leaving 0 bases not matched to a gene. The germline CDR1 and CDR2 sequences are GTSNPN and SVGIG (reference sequence). This CDR3 has 15 residues. CDR3 protein: CAWSVLAGDTGELFF. For the CDR3, the DNA is TGTGCCTGGAGTGTACTAGCGGGGGACACCGGGGAGCTGTTTTTT.

The CDR3: CASSPTVQETQYF. CDR3 in DNA: TGTGCCAGCAGCCCGACAGTACAAGAGACCCAGTACTTC. The chain is built from TRBV9 and TRBJ2-5; maybe TRBD1 (5 bases). Germline assignment: CDR1 SGDLS and CDR2 YYNGEE. The CDR3 spans 13 residues. V was pared by 4 bases and J by 2 bases, with 9 bases between.

The chain couples TRBV2 to TRBJ2-5; tentatively, D is TRBD2 (6 bases). The better agreement between TRBJ2-7 and the DNA end casts doubt on the J call. Germline-derived CDR1 and CDR2 are SNHLY and FYNNEI. The CDR3 runs to 15 residues. This chain's CDR3 is CASSLGLRSSYEQYF. CDR3 DNA sequence: TGTGCCAGCAGCCTGGGACTGCGGAGCTCCTACGAGCAGTACTTC.

Only a few counts were recorded for this clone. The chain has TRBV27 and TRBJ1-1, with 8 bases fitting TRBD1. The J segment lost 3 bases and the V segment lost 6 bases, leaving 3 bases of the junction unmatched. Germline-derived CDR1 and CDR2 are MNHEY and SMNVEV (reference sequence). This CDR3 contains 13 residues. DNA for the CDR3: TGTGCCAGCAGCTACAGGGGGGACACTGAAGCTTTCTTT. Protein sequence: CASSYRGDTEAFF.

The chain recombines TRBV5-4 with TRBJ2-1; 9 bases match TRBD2. This CDR3 region has 17 residues. CDR1 and CDR2 (germline): SGHNT, YYREEE (reference sequence). Trimming cost V 4 bases and J 0 bases; bases outside gene matches: 8. As DNA, the CDR3 is TGTGCCAGCAGCCCCATCAGAGCGGGAGGCTCCTACAATGAGCAGTTCTTC. It encodes CASSPIRAGGSYNEQFF.

The chain combines TRBV4-2 with TRBJ2-7; the match to TRBD2 covers 12 bases. Per the germline V gene, CDR1 is LGHNA and CDR2 is YNFKEQ. The V segment lost 3 bases and the J segment 2 bases; nucleotides outside the gene matches: 5. The CDR3 length is 16 residues. CDR3 sequence (DNA): TGTGCCAGCAGCCATCGACTAGCGGGAGACACCTACGAGCAGTACTTC. Its protein is CASSHRLAGDTYEQYF.

This clone was picked up a small number of times. The chain is built from TRBV6-6 and TRBJ1-4; 7 bases match TRBD1. CDR3 size: 14 residues. Germline V gene sequence: CDR1 MNHNY, CDR2 SVGAGI (reference sequence). V trimming: 5 bases; J trimming: 10 bases; junction bases outside the gene matches: 10. CDR3 nucleotide sequence: TGTGCCAGCAGTCTACAGGGGCCCGTACGAAAACTGTTTTTT. Residues: CASSLQGPVRKLFF.

This clone occurred once. The junction departs from germline at one end; a sequencing error may be responsible. The chain links TRBV5-6 to TRBJ2-2; 7 bases fit TRBD2. In germline, CDR1 is SGHDT, CDR2 YYEEEE. The CDR3 loop spans 16 amino acids. DNA for the CDR3: TGTGCCTGCAGCTTGGCCGGGGGGAGGCACACCGGGGAGCTGTTTTTT. Translating it yields CACSLAGGRHTGELFF.

The rearrangement uses TRBV10-2 and TRBJ2-7, with D perhaps matching TRBD1 or TRBD2 (6 bases each). The CDR3 totals 16 residues. CDR1 is WSHSY and CDR2 is SAAADI in the germline V gene. The germline V and J ends were trimmed by 10 bases and 1 base, with 23 bases remaining between them. In DNA form, the CDR3 reads TGCGCCACCAGGGACTCGACAGGCCGACTATCCTACGAGCAGTACTTC. Its protein is CATRDSTGRLSYEQYF.

The chain employs TRBV2 and TRBJ1-5; no clear D gene. Germline lookup yields CDR1 SNHLY and CDR2 FYNNEI. The CDR3 runs to 15 residues. V dropped 2 bases and J dropped 2 bases, with 10 bases sitting between them. The CDR3 region has the DNA TGTGCCAGCAGTGAATGGGGAGATGGCAATCAGCCCCAGCATTTT. As protein: CASSEWGDGNQPQHF.